This T cell receptor (beta chain) stems from a study of blood T cell repertoires in COVID-19. Living in about two dozen US areas, the participants were between about 18 and 95 years of age. Cohorts were assigned according to the clinical history that participants reported. All recovered Cohort 3 donors got two negative PCRs, got clearance, or saw symptom resolution. CDR1 and CDR2 from the germline V gene are MNHEY and SMNVEV (reference sequence). This CDR3 spans 16 amino acids. J lost 2 bases, V lost 2 bases, and 6 bases had no gene match. Source study methods: Reference gene primer amplification gave nucleated cell count estimates. The protocol was immunoSEQ multiplex PCR, while the TCRdb copy is restricted to in-frame clones and leaves out a portion. The DNA gave D and trimming, while V, J and clone size come from that table. The sample has hundreds of thousands of clones; roughly 90% are singletons.

This clonotype was obtained from a man in his fifties or sixties who had recovered from COVID-19. The V gene is TRBV27, the J gene TRBJ2-1, with TRBD2 identical over 7 bases. The sequenced sample was PBMCs or T cells enriched from blood (not recorded which). CDR3 residues: CASSLGVAGTYNEQFF. The CDR3 DNA sequence: TGTGCCAGCAGTTTAGGGGTAGCGGGTACCTACAATGAGCAGTTCTTC.